This TCR beta chain was recovered during a study of blood T cell repertoires in COVID-19. The data were produced by immunoSEQ multiplex PCR, yet TCRdb's version contains in-frame clones alone and is incomplete. The table lists 100,000 or so clones, about four fifths of them singletons. This clone was observed once. The specimen was peripheral blood. This TCR was recovered from a woman in her 70s with acute or convalescent COVID-19.

Written as DNA, the CDR3 is TGTGCCCGTCGGGCGCGGGGGGGGCCCGGGGAGCTGTTTTTT. Protein sequence: CARRARGGPGELFF. The rearrangement links TRBV19 to TRBJ2-2; 9 nucleotides align to TRBD2. V lost 11 bases, J lost 6 bases, and 10 bases stayed unmatched. This CDR3 has 14 amino acids. Germline V gene sequence: CDR1 LNHDA, CDR2 SQIVND (reference sequence).